These 13 T cell receptor beta chains originate from one sample sequenced in a study of somatic mutations in cytotoxic T cells in rheumatoid arthritis. Sequencing used immunoSEQ multiplex PCR; TCRdb keeps in-frame clones, though not all of them. The sample has around 11,000 clones; around 79% are singletons. The sample comprised CD8+ T cells sorted from blood. These receptors were obtained from an adult with rheumatoid arthritis.

The rearrangement uses TRBV5-1 and TRBJ2-7; D is perhaps TRBD1 (6 bases). This CDR3 contains 12 residues. V was trimmed by 5 bases and J by 6 bases, leaving 12 bases between them. CDR1 SGHRS and CDR2 YFSETQ come from the germline V gene. For the CDR3, the DNA is TGCGCCAGCAGTGCAGGGGAAGGCGAGCAGTACTTC. Its translation: CASSAGEGEQYF.

J is TRBJ1-6 and V is TRBV9; 11 nucleotides line up with TRBD1. CDR1 is SGDLS and CDR2 is YYNGEE in the germline V gene. The V and J ends lost 3 bases and 8 bases, in that order; junction bases with no gene match: 19. The CDR3 covers 20 residues. CDR3 coding DNA: TGTGCCAGCAGCGCCGCCCCGCTTACCCCGGGACAGGGGGGATATTCACCCCTCCACTTT. Amino acids: CASSAAPLTPGQGGYSPLHF.

The chain uses TRBV25-1 and TRBJ2-7, with unresolved D. CDR3 length: 13 amino acids. The V and J ends lost 3 bases and 3 bases respectively, with 9 bases between them. Germline CDR1 MGHDK, CDR2 SYGVNS. The CDR3 region is CASSELTNYEQYF. CDR3 nucleotide sequence: TGTGCCAGCAGTGAGTTAACGAACTACGAGCAGTACTTC.

The chain has TRBV5-4 and TRBJ1-1; D is uncertain. Germline CDR1 reads SGHNT; CDR2 reads YYREEE (reference sequence). The ends were cut back, 1 base at V and 6 bases at J, with 10 bases in the middle. This CDR3 comprises 13 residues. The CDR3, as DNA: TGTGCCAGCAGCTTGCCCGGGAGTCCTGAAGCTTTCTTT. It specifies CASSLPGSPEAFF.

This clone was detected only a few times. The V gene is TRBV4-1, the J gene TRBJ1-2; D is unresolved. With 0 bases removed from V and 7 bases from J, the gap between germline ends came to 9 bases. Per germline, CDR1 MGHRA and CDR2 YSYEKL. This CDR3 has 13 amino acids. CDR3: CASSQDALSGYTF. In nucleotides, the CDR3 is TGCGCCAGCAGCCAAGATGCCCTGAGTGGCTACACCTTC.

The chain combines TRBV5-1 with TRBJ2-4, with TRBD1 as a possible D gene (5 bases). Between the trimmed V and J ends, which lost 0 bases and 0 bases, there was a span of 16 bases. Germline loops: CDR1 SGHRS, CDR2 YFSETQ. The CDR3 sequence is 18 residues long. This chain's CDR3 is CASSLDEAGRLAKNIQYF. The CDR3 region has the DNA TGCGCCAGCAGCTTGGATGAGGCAGGGCGTCTAGCCAAAAACATTCAGTACTTC.

This sequence joins TRBV7-9 and TRBJ2-1; D gene uncertain. The ends were cut back, 5 bases at V and 4 bases at J, with 15 bases in the middle. Germline V CDR1 and CDR2: SEHNR, FQNEAQ (reference sequence). This CDR3 contains 15 residues. The CDR3 here is CASSPSMTEYNEQFF. The CDR3 bases are TGTGCCAGCAGCCCATCAATGACCGAATACAATGAGCAGTTCTTC.

V usage is TRBV7-2 and J usage is TRBJ2-7; weak D call: TRBD2 (5 bases). The CDR3 totals 13 residues. Germline lookup yields CDR1 SGHTA and CDR2 FQGNSA. Trimming took 5 bases from V and 2 from J, leaving 10 bases between them. The CDR3 loop is CASSPRAAYEQYF. CDR3 nucleotide sequence: TGTGCCAGCAGCCCGCGGGCAGCCTACGAGCAGTACTTC.

This clone has just one count. J is TRBJ2-7 and V is TRBV5-4; D possibly corresponds to TRBD1 (6 bases). Germline-derived CDR1 and CDR2 are SGHNT and YYREEE (reference sequence). The germline V and J ends were trimmed by 4 bases and 1 base, with 9 bases remaining between them. This CDR3 contains 13 residues. The CDR3 sequence is CASSPGQSYEQYF. Written as DNA, the CDR3 is TGTGCCAGCAGCCCTGGACAGTCCTACGAGCAGTACTTC.

CDR3 amino acids: CASSVAGWQGPNYGYTF. CDR3 sequence (DNA): TGTGCCAGCAGCGTAGCGGGCTGGCAGGGCCCCAACTATGGCTACACCTTC. The chain links TRBV9 to TRBJ1-2, with D possibly being TRBD1 (5 bases). This CDR3 region has 17 residues. V was trimmed by 0 bases and J by 2 bases, leaving 17 bases between them. CDR1 SGDLS and CDR2 YYNGEE come from the germline V gene.

This clone was detected a few times. V and J are TRBV6-4 and TRBJ1-6; D not resolved. The CDR3 loop spans 16 amino acids. Germline CDR1 and CDR2: MRHNA and SNTAGT. V was shortened by 0 bases and J by 10 bases, with 16 bases between the two germline ends. The CDR3 nucleotides are TGTGCCAGCAGTGACTCCCAGACCCTCAGAGAGTCACCCCTCCACTTT. Amino acids: CASSDSQTLRESPLHF.

This rearrangement joins TRBV4-3 to TRBJ1-3; 8 nucleotides line up with TRBD1. Germline lookup yields CDR1 LGHNA and CDR2 YSLEER. The V gene end was trimmed by 0 bases and the J gene end by 4 bases; junction bases not matched to a gene: 5. The CDR3 covers 16 residues. In nucleotides, the CDR3 is TGCGCCAGCAGCCAAGATCTGGGGACAGGCGGAAACACCATATATTTT. It is translated as CASSQDLGTGGNTIYF.

The chain uses TRBV19 and TRBJ2-2; D remains unclear. The germline V and J ends were trimmed by 6 bases and 2 bases, with 7 bases remaining between them. This CDR3 has 13 residues. CDR1 and CDR2 from the germline V gene are LNHDA and SQIVND (reference sequence). CDR3 region: CASRSLNTGELFF. DNA of the CDR3: TGTGCCAGTAGGTCATTAAACACCGGGGAGCTGTTTTTT. The whole variable domain, remainder taken from reference TRBV19 and TRBJ2-2, is DGGITQSPKYLFRKEGQNVTLSCEQNLNHDAMYWYRQDPGQGLRLIYYSQIVNDFQKGDIAEGYSVSREKKESFPLTVTSAQKNPTAFYLCASRSLNTGELFFGEGSRLTVL.